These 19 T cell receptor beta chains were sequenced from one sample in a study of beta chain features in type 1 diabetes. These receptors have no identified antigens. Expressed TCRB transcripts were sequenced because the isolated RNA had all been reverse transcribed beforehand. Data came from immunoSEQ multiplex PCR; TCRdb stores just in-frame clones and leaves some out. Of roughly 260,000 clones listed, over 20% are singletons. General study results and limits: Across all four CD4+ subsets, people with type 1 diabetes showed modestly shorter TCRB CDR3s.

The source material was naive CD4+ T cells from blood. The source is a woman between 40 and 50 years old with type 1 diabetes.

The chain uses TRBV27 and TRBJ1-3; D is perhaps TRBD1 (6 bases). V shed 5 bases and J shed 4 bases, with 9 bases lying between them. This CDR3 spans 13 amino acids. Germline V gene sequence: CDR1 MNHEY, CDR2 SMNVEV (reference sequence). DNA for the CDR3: TGTGCCAGCAGTCTAACAGGGGGAAACACCATATATTTT. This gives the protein CASSLTGGNTIYF.

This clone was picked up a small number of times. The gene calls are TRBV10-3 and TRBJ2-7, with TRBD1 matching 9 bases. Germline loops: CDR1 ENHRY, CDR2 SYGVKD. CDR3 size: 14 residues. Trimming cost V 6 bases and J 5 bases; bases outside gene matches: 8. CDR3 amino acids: CAIRAGTGFDEQYF. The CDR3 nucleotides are TGTGCCATCAGGGCCGGGACAGGGTTCGACGAGCAGTACTTC.

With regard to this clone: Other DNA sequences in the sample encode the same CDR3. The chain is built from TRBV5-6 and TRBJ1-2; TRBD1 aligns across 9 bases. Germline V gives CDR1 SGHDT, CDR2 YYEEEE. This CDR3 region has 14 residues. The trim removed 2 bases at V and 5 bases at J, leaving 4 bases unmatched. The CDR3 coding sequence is TGTGCCAGCAGCTTACAGGGGGCGGATTATGGCTACACCTTC. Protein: CASSLQGADYGYTF.

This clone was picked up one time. The CDR3 is CASSPPQGIGGYTF. For the CDR3, the DNA is TGTGCCAGCAGTCCCCCACAGGGGATCGGCGGCTACACCTTC. The genes are TRBV6-5 and TRBJ1-2; the match to TRBD1 covers 7 bases. Germline V lookup: CDR1 MNHEY, CDR2 SVGAGI. The CDR3 is 14 residues long. J was trimmed by 8 bases and V by 5 bases; bases with no gene match: 11.

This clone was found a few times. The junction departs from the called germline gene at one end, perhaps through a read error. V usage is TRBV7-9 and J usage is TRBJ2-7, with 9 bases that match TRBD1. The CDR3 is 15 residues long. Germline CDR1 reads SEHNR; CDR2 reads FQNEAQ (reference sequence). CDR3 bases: TGTGCCAGCAGCGTAGCCGGGACAGGGACCTACGAGCAGTACTTC. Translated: CASSVAGTGTYEQYF.

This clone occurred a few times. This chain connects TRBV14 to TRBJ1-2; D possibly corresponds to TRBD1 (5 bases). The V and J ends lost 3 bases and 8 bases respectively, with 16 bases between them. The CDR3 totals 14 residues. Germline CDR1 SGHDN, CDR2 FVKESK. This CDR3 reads CASSQLLGAFGYTF. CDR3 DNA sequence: TGTGCCAGCAGCCAGCTTCTTGGGGCGTTCGGCTACACCTTC. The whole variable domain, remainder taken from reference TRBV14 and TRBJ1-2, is EAGVTQFPSHSVIEKGQTVTLRCDPISGHDNLYWYRRVMGKEIKFLLHFVKESKQDESGMPNNRFLAERTGGTYSTLKVQPAELEDSGVYFCASSQLLGAFGYTFGSGTRLTVV.

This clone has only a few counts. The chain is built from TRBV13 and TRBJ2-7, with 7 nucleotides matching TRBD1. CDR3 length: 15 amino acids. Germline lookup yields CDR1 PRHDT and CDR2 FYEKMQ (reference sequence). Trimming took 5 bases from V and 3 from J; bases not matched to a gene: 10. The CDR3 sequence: CASSTGTAADYEQYF. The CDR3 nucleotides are TGTGCCAGCAGCACCGGGACAGCGGCCGACTACGAGCAGTACTTC.

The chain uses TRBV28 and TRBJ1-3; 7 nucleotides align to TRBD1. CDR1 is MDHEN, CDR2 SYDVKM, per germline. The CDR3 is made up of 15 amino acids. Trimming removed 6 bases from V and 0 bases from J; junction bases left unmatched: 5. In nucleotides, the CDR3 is TGTGCCAGCAGGCGGGACAGACTCTCTGGAAACACCATATATTTT. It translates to CASRRDRLSGNTIYF.

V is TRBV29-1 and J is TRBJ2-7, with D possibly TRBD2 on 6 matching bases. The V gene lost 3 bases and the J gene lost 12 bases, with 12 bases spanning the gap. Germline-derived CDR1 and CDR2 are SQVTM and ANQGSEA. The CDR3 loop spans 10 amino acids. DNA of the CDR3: TGCAGCGTTGAGGAGGGGACTCTGTACTTC. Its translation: CSVEEGTLYF.

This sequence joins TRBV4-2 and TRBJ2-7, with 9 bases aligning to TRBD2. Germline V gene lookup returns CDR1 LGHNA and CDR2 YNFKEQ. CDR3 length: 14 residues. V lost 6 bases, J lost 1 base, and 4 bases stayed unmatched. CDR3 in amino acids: CASSGLASSYEQYF. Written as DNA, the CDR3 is TGTGCCAGCAGTGGACTAGCGAGTTCCTACGAGCAGTACTTC.

CDR3: CASSRPGQQGTEAFF. The CDR3, as DNA: TGTGCCAGCAGTCGACCGGGACAACAGGGCACTGAAGCTTTCTTT. The V gene is TRBV6-5, the J gene TRBJ1-1; D is perhaps TRBD1 (6 bases). Trimming took off 5 bases at V and 4 bases at J, with 17 bases between the two ends. The length of the CDR3 is 15 residues. Germline V gene lookup returns CDR1 MNHEY and CDR2 SVGAGI.

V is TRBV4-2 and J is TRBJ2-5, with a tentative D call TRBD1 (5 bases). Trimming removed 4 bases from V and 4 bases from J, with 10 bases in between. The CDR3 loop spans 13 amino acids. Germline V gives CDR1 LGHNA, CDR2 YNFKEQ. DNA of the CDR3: TGTGCCAGCAGCCCCAGGGTAAGAGAGACCCAGTACTTC. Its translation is CASSPRVRETQYF.

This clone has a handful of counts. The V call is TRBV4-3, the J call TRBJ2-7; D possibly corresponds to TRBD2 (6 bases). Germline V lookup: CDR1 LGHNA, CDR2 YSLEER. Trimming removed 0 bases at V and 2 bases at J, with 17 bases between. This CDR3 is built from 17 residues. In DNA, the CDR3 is TGCGCCAGCAGCCAAGATCTAACGAGCGGGCTTACCTACGAGCAGTACTTC. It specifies CASSQDLTSGLTYEQYF.

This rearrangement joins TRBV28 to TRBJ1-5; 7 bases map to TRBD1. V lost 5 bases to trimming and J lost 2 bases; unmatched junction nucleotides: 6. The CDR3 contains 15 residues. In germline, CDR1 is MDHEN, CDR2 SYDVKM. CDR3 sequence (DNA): TGTGCCAGCAGTCCTCGACAGGGAGGCAATCAGCCCCAGCATTTT. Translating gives CASSPRQGGNQPQHF.

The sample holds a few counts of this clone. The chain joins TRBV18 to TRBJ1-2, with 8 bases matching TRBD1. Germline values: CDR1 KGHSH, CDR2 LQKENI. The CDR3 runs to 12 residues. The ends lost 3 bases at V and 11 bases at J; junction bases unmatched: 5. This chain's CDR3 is CASSPDREKYTF. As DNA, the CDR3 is TGTGCCAGCTCACCGGACAGGGAGAAATACACCTTC.

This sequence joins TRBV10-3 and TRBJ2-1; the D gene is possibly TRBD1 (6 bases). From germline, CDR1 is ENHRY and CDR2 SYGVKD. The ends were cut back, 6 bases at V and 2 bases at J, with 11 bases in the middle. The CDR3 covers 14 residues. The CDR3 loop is CAIREQGPYNEQFF. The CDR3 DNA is TGTGCCATCAGGGAACAGGGCCCCTACAATGAGCAGTTCTTC.

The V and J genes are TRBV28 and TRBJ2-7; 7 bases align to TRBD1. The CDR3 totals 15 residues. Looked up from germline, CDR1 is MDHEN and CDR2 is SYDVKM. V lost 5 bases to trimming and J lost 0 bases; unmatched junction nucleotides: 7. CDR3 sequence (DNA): TGTGCCAGCAGTACAGGGGAAATCGACTCCTACGAGCAGTACTTC. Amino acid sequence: CASSTGEIDSYEQYF.

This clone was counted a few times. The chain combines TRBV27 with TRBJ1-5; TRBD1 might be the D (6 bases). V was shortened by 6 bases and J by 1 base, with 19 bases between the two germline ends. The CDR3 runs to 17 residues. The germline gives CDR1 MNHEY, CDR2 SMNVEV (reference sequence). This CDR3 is CASSPDPAQGSNQPQHF. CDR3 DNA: TGTGCCAGCAGCCCTGACCCCGCACAGGGAAGCAATCAGCCCCAGCATTTT.

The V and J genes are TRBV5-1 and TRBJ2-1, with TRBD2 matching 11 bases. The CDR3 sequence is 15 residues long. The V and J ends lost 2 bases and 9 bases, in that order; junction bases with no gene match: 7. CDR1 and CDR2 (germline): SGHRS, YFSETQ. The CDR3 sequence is CASSFIAGGRGEQFF. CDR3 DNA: TGCGCCAGCAGCTTTATAGCGGGAGGGCGTGGTGAGCAGTTCTTC.